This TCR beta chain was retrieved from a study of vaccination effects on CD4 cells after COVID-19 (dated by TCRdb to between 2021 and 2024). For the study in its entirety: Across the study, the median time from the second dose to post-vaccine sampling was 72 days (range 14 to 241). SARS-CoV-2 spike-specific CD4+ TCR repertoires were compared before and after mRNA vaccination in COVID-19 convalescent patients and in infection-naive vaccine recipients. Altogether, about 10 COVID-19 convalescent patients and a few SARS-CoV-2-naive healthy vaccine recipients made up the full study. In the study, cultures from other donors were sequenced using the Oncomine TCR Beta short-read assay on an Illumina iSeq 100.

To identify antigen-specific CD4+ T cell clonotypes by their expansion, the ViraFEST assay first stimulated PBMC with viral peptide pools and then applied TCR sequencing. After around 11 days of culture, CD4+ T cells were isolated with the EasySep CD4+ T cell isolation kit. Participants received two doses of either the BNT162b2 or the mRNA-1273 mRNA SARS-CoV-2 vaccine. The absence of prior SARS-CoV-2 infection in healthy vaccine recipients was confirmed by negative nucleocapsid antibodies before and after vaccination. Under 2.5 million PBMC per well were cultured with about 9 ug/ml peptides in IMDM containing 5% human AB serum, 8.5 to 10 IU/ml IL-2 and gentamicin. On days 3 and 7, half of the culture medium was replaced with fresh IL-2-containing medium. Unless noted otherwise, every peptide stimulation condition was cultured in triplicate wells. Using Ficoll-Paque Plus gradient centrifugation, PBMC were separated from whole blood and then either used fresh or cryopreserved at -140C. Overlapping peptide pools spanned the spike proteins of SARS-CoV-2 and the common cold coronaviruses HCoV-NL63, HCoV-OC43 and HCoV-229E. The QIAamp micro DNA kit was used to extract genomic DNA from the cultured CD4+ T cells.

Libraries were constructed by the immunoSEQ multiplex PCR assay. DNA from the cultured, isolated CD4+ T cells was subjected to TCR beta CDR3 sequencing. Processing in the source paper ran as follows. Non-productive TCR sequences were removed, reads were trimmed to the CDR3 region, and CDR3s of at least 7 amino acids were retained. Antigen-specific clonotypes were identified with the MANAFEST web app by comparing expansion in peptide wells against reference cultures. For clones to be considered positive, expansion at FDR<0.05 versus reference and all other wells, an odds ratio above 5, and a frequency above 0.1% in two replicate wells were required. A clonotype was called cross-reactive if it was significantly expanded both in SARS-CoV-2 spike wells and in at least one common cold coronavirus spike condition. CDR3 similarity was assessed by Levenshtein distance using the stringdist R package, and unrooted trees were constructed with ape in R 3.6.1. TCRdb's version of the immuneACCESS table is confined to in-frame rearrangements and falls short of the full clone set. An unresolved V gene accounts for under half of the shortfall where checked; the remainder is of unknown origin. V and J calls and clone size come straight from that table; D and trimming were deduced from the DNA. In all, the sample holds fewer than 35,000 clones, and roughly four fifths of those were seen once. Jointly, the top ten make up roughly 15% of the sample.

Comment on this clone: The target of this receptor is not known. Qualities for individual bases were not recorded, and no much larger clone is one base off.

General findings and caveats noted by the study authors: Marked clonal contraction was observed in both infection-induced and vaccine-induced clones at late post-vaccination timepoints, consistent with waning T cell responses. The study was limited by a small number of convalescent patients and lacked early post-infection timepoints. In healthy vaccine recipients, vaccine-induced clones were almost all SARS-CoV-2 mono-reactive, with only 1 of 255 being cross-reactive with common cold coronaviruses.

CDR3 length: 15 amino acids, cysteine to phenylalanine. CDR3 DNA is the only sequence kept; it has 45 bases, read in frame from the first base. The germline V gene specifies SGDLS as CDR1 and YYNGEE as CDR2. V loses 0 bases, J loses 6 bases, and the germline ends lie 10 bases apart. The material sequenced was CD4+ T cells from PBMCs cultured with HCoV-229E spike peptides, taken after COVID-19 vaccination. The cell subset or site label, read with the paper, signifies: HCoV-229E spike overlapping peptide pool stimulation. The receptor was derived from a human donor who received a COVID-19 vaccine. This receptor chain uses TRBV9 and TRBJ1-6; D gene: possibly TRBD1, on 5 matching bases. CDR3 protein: CASSVGTTPNSPLHF. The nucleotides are TGTGCCAGCAGCGTAGGGACAACTCCTAATTCACCCCTCCACTTT.